There are many counts of the clone carrying this T cell receptor (beta chain). Germline V gene lookup returns CDR1 SGHTA and CDR2 FQGNSA. This CDR3 has 12 amino acids. Trimming shortened V by 1 base and J by 7 bases, and 7 bases separated the two germline ends. This record comes from a study of T cell repertoires in cytomegalovirus infection. TCRdb redid the calling of the reads with MiXCR, one entry per CDR3 protein. The data contain some 150,000 distinct CDR3 sequences, 6.5% of them seen just once; the ten biggest clones take up approximately 18%. The material sequenced was PBMCs. The TCR sequence derives from a human donor in good health (CMV status not recorded). Some clones in this sample may be carry-over from other donors' samples. This chain joins TRBV7-2 and TRBJ1-1; D is unclear. The chain's CDR3 is CASSLGAHEAFF. CDR3 coding DNA: TGTGCCAGCAGCTTAGGGGCCCATGAAGCTTTCTTT.